Listed below are T cell receptor beta chains from one sample, sequenced in a study of T-cell memory formation after mild COVID-19. TCRdb itself ran the 5' RACE reads through MiXCR, one entry per CDR3 protein. This sample yields roughly 450,000 distinct CDR3 sequences, of which more than 15% are seen a single time; 20% to 25% belongs to the top ten. Input material: PBMCs or a T cell subset sorted from them (not recorded which). The receptor source for this set is a man aged 18-30 years who had mild COVID-19 (a few samples of this study predate the infection). Cell type and time point are not known. Both conserved end residues are part of each CDR3. The D gene is left open where the match is weak. Clone sizes are given selectively: once, few, many, or a class where the clone is expanded.

J	size	D	V	DNA	CDR3
TRBJ1-3	-	TRBD1	TRBV20-1	TGCAGTGCTAGACCTGGACAGGGTCCCGGAAACACCATATATTTT	CSARPGQGPGNTIYF
TRBJ2-1	few	TRBD2	TRBV18	TGTGCCAGCTCACCGGGACTAGCGTCGGGTAATGAGCAGTTCTTC	CASSPGLASGNEQFF
TRBJ1-4	few	-	TRBV10-3	TGTGCCACCAAAGCAGGGTTGGCTAATGAAAAACTGTTTTTT	CATKAGLANEKLFF
TRBJ2-5	few	TRBD2	TRBV29-1	TGCAGCGGCCGACTAGCGGGTATTGAGACCCAGTACTTC	CSGRLAGIETQYF
TRBJ1-4	-	-	TRBV5-1	TGCGCCAGCAGCAAGGGATGGGGGACTGTTGTCCGCATAGGATGGAGGAGTGAAAAACTGTTTTTT	CASSKGWGTVVRIGWRSEKLFF
TRBJ1-2	-	-	TRBV5-1	TGCGCCAGCAGCTTGGGTGGCTCCCCGAATGGCTACACCTTC	CASSLGGSPNGYTF
TRBJ2-3	few	TRBD2	TRBV11-2	TGTGCCAGCAGCTCTTGGGGACTAGCGGGGGGGATAAATACGCAGTATTTT	CASSSWGLAGGINTQYF
TRBJ2-7	few	TRBD1	TRBV20-1	TGCAGTGCTAGAATCGTGGGACAGGGCTTAGGGGAGCAGTACTTC	CSARIVGQGLGEQYF
TRBJ1-1	-	-	TRBV12-3/TRBV12-4	TGTGCCAGCAGTTTTGGCCCTACAGCTTTCTTT	CASSFGPTAFF
TRBJ1-2	few	-	TRBV12-3/TRBV12-4	TGTGCCAGCAGCATACAGCCGAACTATGGCTACACCTTC	CASSIQPNYGYTF
TRBJ2-3	few	TRBD2	TRBV15	TGTGCCACCAGCAGAGGGCTAGCGGGGGTATCAGATACGCAGTATTTT	CATSRGLAGVSDTQYF
TRBJ2-1	-	TRBD1	TRBV7-9	TGTGCCAGCAGCTTACAGGGGGCTTACAATGAGCAGTTCTTC	CASSLQGAYNEQFF
TRBJ2-5	few	-	TRBV7-9	TGTGCCAGCAGCTTAGCGAGGGATCGCGAGACCCAGTACTTC	CASSLARDRETQYF
TRBJ2-7	-	-	TRBV7-2	TGTGCCAGCAGCTCTCGCAGCCTCTCCTACGAGCAGTACTTC	CASSSRSLSYEQYF
TRBJ1-4	few	-	TRBV7-2	TGTGCCAGCAGCTTAATCGTAACGGGACCGGCTAATGAAAAACTGTTTTTT	CASSLIVTGPANEKLFF
TRBJ1-1	-	-	TRBV29-1	TGCAGCGTACGGGACCTGAACACTGAAGCTTTCTTT	CSVRDLNTEAFF
TRBJ1-3	-	-	TRBV5-6	TGTGCCAGCAGCTTGGTCTCAGTTGGAAACACCATATATTTT	CASSLVSVGNTIYF
TRBJ2-3	few	-	TRBV10-3	TGTGCCATCAGTGGGGGTTTCACAGATACGCAGTATTTT	CAISGGFTDTQYF
TRBJ1-1	-	-	TRBV15	TGTGCCACCAGCAGAGCCGTCGGGGGGAGGAGAGCTTTCTTT	CATSRAVGGRRAFF
TRBJ2-5	few	TRBD1	TRBV7-3	TGTGCCAGCAGCTTAAACGGGGACAGCGAGACCCAGTACTTC	CASSLNGDSETQYF
TRBJ2-6	-	-	TRBV6-5	TGTGCCAGCAGCGCTTTACTGCCCTCTGGGGCCAACGTCCTGACTTTC	CASSALLPSGANVLTF
TRBJ2-3	-	TRBD1	TRBV5-1	TGCGCCAGCAGCCCGGGACAGGGGGGAACAGATACGCAGTATTTT	CASSPGQGGTDTQYF
TRBJ2-3	-	-	TRBV20-1	TGCAGTGCTAGAGACCCAAGGGGAAACACAGATACGCAGTATTTT	CSARDPRGNTDTQYF
TRBJ1-2	many	TRBD1	TRBV7-2	TGTGCCAGCAGTTACGACAGGGGCTATGGCTACACCTTC	CASSYDRGYGYTF
TRBJ1-4	-	TRBD1	TRBV7-7	TGTGCTAGCAGCCCCCAGGGGGGTAATGAAAAACTGTTTTTT	CASSPQGGNEKLFF
TRBJ2-1	few	TRBD2	TRBV6-5	TGTGCCATCAAACACCCACCCAAGCGGGGATACAATGAGCAGTTCTTC	CAIKHPPKRGYNEQFF
TRBJ1-6	-	-	TRBV12-3/TRBV12-4	TGTGCCAGCAGTTCCAACAGGGTTCACTCACCCCTCCACTTT	CASSSNRVHSPLHF
TRBJ1-2	few	-	TRBV10-3	TGTGCCATCAGTGTCTCCGCAGATAACTATGGCTACACCTTC	CAISVSADNYGYTF
TRBJ2-3	few	-	TRBV19	TGTGCCAGTAGCGCGGGACCCCCTGGGAGTACGCAGTATTTT	CASSAGPPGSTQYF
TRBJ2-5	-	-	TRBV5-1	TGCGCCAGCGGACGACTAGTCCGAGAGACCCAGTACTTC	CASGRLVRETQYF
TRBJ2-3	few	-	TRBV4-1	TGCGCCAGCAGCCGGGAACCAGACGTGGATACGCAGTATTTT	CASSREPDVDTQYF
TRBJ1-1	few	TRBD1	TRBV7-9	TGTGCCAGCAGCACGAGACAGGGAAAAGAAGCTTTCTTT	CASSTRQGKEAFF
TRBJ2-5	many	-	TRBV2	TGTGCCAGCAGTCCCGGGACGTACCAAGAGACCCAGTACTTC	CASSPGTYQETQYF
TRBJ2-1	-	-	TRBV7-2	TGTGCCAGCAACCCGGAAGGGCGGGGCTCCTACAATGAGCAGTTCTTC	CASNPEGRGSYNEQFF
TRBJ2-7	-	-	TRBV7-2	TGTGCCAGCAGCTCCGCGGGACAGTCCTACGAGCAGTACTTC	CASSSAGQSYEQYF
TRBJ2-2	-	-	TRBV20-1	TGCAGTGCTATGAGCCGGCTACTGAACACCGGGGAGCTGTTTTTT	CSAMSRLLNTGELFF
TRBJ1-2	few	-	TRBV6-2/TRBV6-3	TGTGCCAGCAGTTACTCGGGAGGGGTCTATGGCTACACCTTC	CASSYSGGVYGYTF
TRBJ1-4	-	-	TRBV12-3/TRBV12-4	TGTGCCAGCAGTCCCCTCAGGGGTACGGGACTGTTTTTT	CASSPLRGTGLFF
TRBJ2-1	-	-	TRBV4-2	TGTGCCAGCAGCCAAGTGGGCGGGGGCCCCGGCAATGAGCAGTTCTTC	CASSQVGGGPGNEQFF
TRBJ2-7	-	-	TRBV6-2/TRBV6-3	TGTGCCAGCAGTTACTCTGGCCCCTGGGAGCAGTACTTC	CASSYSGPWEQYF
TRBJ2-3	few	-	TRBV2	TGTGCCAGCAGTGACCCGACAGATACGCAGTATTTT	CASSDPTDTQYF
TRBJ2-2	-	TRBD2	TRBV7-8	TGTGCCAGCAGCGGGACTAGACTAACCGGGGAGCTGTTTTTT	CASSGTRLTGELFF
TRBJ1-6	few	-	TRBV21-1	TGTGCCAGCAGCAAAGGGCCGGGACAGGGCCCTTATAATTCACCCCTCCACTTT	CASSKGPGQGPYNSPLHF
TRBJ2-5	-	TRBD1	TRBV24-1	TGTGCCACCAGTGATCTAGGGACAGGCCAAGAGACCCAGTACTTC	CATSDLGTGQETQYF
TRBJ2-5	-	TRBD1	TRBV12-3/TRBV12-4	TGTGCCAGCAGCGCTCCGGACAGGGGAGAAGAGACCCAGTACTTC	CASSAPDRGEETQYF
TRBJ1-2	many	-	TRBV5-1	TGCGCCAGCAGCTTCCCGGGACGCAACTATGGCTACACCTTC	CASSFPGRNYGYTF
TRBJ2-3	many	TRBD2	TRBV7-3	TGTGCCAGCAGCTTAAATTCCCGGGGGGTGAGAGATACGCAGTATTTT	CASSLNSRGVRDTQYF
TRBJ2-2	many	-	TRBV19	TGTGCCAGTAGTATTTCCCCAGGGGACACCGGGGAGCTGTTTTTT	CASSISPGDTGELFF
TRBJ2-1	few	-	TRBV20-1	TGCAGTGCTAGACAGGGCGGCCATGAGCAGTTCTTC	CSARQGGHEQFF
TRBJ1-5	-	-	TRBV6-2/TRBV6-3	TGTGCCAGCACCGACGCTAGGGGCAATCAGCCCCAGCATTTT	CASTDARGNQPQHF
TRBJ2-3	many	-	TRBV7-7	TGTGCCAGCAGCTTCAGGGGTGCAGATACGCAGTATTTT	CASSFRGADTQYF
TRBJ2-2	-	-	TRBV4-3	TGCGCCAGCAGCCAATCCCTCCAGGGCTACACCGGGGAGCTGTTTTTT	CASSQSLQGYTGELFF
TRBJ2-3	-	TRBD1	TRBV20-1	TGCAGTGCGCCTGAGGGGGCGAGAGATACGCAGTATTTT	CSAPEGARDTQYF
TRBJ2-2	many	TRBD1	TRBV20-1	TGCAGTGCTTCCGGGACAGCGAACACCGGGGAGCTGTTTTTT	CSASGTANTGELFF
TRBJ1-5	-	-	TRBV4-3	TGCGCCAGCAGCCACAGCAGGCAAGGGGGTCAGCCCCAGCATTTT	CASSHSRQGGQPQHF
TRBJ2-1	few	TRBD1	TRBV5-4	TGTGCCAGCAGCCCGGGGACAGCATACAATGAGCAGTTCTTC	CASSPGTAYNEQFF
TRBJ2-2	few	TRBD1	TRBV7-3	TGTGCCAGCAGCTTAACAGGGGGCTTCGGGGAGCTGTTTTTT	CASSLTGGFGELFF